This entry lists 20 T cell receptor beta chains sequenced from one sample in a study of blood T cell repertoires in COVID-19 (dated by TCRdb to 2018 to 2021). Libraries were prepared through the immunoSEQ multiplex PCR assay. TCRdb mirrors the immuneACCESS table, restricted to in-frame sequences. Some clones are absent from its copies; in checked studies, under half trace to an unresolved V gene, and the reason for the others is unknown. The sample contains under 250,000 clones, 81% of them found a single time. The ten largest clones capture 8% to 9% of the sample. Sequencing was carried out using PBMCs or T cells enriched from blood (not recorded which). Receptor source: a woman aged 50 to 65 with acute COVID-19.

The chain carries TRBV7-9 and TRBJ2-5; tentative D call: TRBD2 (6 bases). Germline CDR1 reads SEHNR; CDR2 reads FQNEAQ (reference sequence). The V end lost 6 bases, the J end lost 5 bases, and 25 bases lay between the germline ends. This CDR3 spans 17 amino acids. The CDR3 spells CASRIWRDSRSGETQYF. In nucleotides, the CDR3 is TGTGCCAGCAGGATTTGGAGGGACTCCAGGTCGGGGGAGACCCAGTACTTC.

This chain joins TRBV20-1 and TRBJ2-2, with a weak D call TRBD2 (5 bases). V was pared by 6 bases and J by 4 bases, with 6 bases between. The CDR3 totals 11 residues. Per germline, CDR1 DFQATT and CDR2 SNEGSKA (reference sequence). CDR3 amino acids: CSAGVTGELFF. In DNA, the CDR3 is TGCAGTGCCGGGGTCACCGGGGAGCTGTTTTTT.

The chain recombines TRBV6-5 with TRBJ2-3, with 7 bases fitting TRBD2. CDR1 is MNHEY, CDR2 SVGAGI, per germline. J lost 0 bases, V lost 10 bases, and 10 bases had no gene match. The CDR3 contains 15 residues. The CDR3 loop is CATIAGYTSTDTQYF. The CDR3 DNA reads TGTGCCACCATAGCGGGTTATACTAGCACAGATACGCAGTATTTT.

The V gene is TRBV5-1, the J gene TRBJ2-3; TRBD1 matches 8 bases. This CDR3 is 17 amino acids long. V gave up 0 bases and J gave up 6 bases; unmatched junction bases: 12. Germline V gives CDR1 SGHRS, CDR2 YFSETQ. DNA for the CDR3: TGCGCCAGCAGCTTGGCCCGGGCGGCAGGGGGCTTGGATACGCAGTATTTT. Encoded protein: CASSLARAAGGLDTQYF.

The gene calls are TRBV7-8 and TRBJ2-2, with 8 bases identical to TRBD2. From germline, CDR1 is SGHVS and CDR2 FQNEAQ. Trimming took 6 bases from V and 1 from J; bases not matched to a gene: 10. The CDR3 extends over 17 amino acids. The CDR3 DNA reads TGTGCCAGCAGGGGTGGGAGCCTAGCGGGGAACACCGGGGAGCTGTTTTTT. Its protein is CASRGGSLAGNTGELFF.

V is TRBV28 and J is TRBJ1-5; a weak D match, TRBD1 (5 bases). V gave up 6 bases and J gave up 3 bases, with 9 bases separating them. Germline-derived CDR1 and CDR2 are MDHEN and SYDVKM. The CDR3 has 13 amino acids. CDR3 sequence reads: CASRRQLNQPQHF. Written as DNA, the CDR3 is TGTGCCAGCAGGCGACAGCTCAATCAGCCCCAGCATTTT.

The V call is TRBV9, the J call TRBJ2-5; 7 nucleotides line up with TRBD1. Losses at the gene ends were 0 bases for V and 0 bases for J; bases not matched to a gene: 2. Germline-derived CDR1 and CDR2 are SGDLS and YYNGEE. The CDR3 is 15 amino acids. DNA for the CDR3: TGTGCCAGCAGCGTAGCGGGACAGAACCAAGAGACCCAGTACTTC. Protein product: CASSVAGQNQETQYF.

The chain joins TRBV11-2 to TRBJ2-1; 16 positions match TRBD2. CDR1 and CDR2 (germline): SGHAT, FQNNGV. This CDR3 spans 16 amino acids. Trimming at V came to 5 bases and at J to 8 bases, leaving 6 bases not matched to a gene. The CDR3 DNA reads as TGTGCCAGCAGCCAAGGGACTAGCGGGGGGGTTTATGAGCAGTTCTTC. Residues: CASSQGTSGGVYEQFF.

The rearrangement links TRBV5-1 to TRBJ2-2; 8 bases map to TRBD1. Germline CDR1 SGHRS, CDR2 YFSETQ. V was clipped by 5 bases and J by 4 bases; unmatched bases: 7. This CDR3 comprises 15 residues. CDR3 sequence (DNA): TGCGCCAGCAGTCTCAGACAGGGGAGCACCGGGGAGCTGTTTTTT. Residues: CASSLRQGSTGELFF.

The chain carries TRBV19 and TRBJ1-1; D gene uncertain. CDR3 length: 15 amino acids. Germline values: CDR1 LNHDA, CDR2 SQIVND (reference sequence). V lost 3 bases to trimming and J lost 2 bases, with 13 bases between them. The chain's CDR3 is CASSIQEELNTEAFF. CDR3 nucleotide sequence: TGTGCCAGTAGTATTCAAGAGGAGCTTAACACTGAAGCTTTCTTT.

Remarks on this clone: Relative to the germline gene, one junction end is altered; a read error may explain this. This CDR3 is CRRARRENTDTQYF. CDR3 DNA sequence: TGCCGTCGGGCCAGGAGGGAGAACACAGATACGCAGTATTTT. The rearrangement joins TRBV5-3 to TRBJ2-3; a possible D gene is TRBD2 (6 bases). TRBV5-3 is sorted into the ORF group, with uncertain function. The CDR3 extends over 14 amino acids.

This chain links TRBV19 with TRBJ2-7; TRBD1 is a possible D gene (5 bases). CDR1 and CDR2 from the germline V gene are LNHDA and SQIVND (reference sequence). CDR3 length: 13 residues. The V gene lost 5 bases and the J gene lost 7 bases, with 15 bases spanning the gap. The CDR3 DNA follows: TGTGCCAGTAGTGATACAGGAAGTCGGGAGCAGTACTTC. This encodes CASSDTGSREQYF.

This sequence joins TRBV5-4 and TRBJ2-7; a weak D match, TRBD1 (6 bases). Germline loops: CDR1 SGHNT, CDR2 YYREEE (reference sequence). Deletions cut 1 base from V and 4 bases from J, with 15 bases between. CDR3 size: 15 residues. For the CDR3, the DNA is TGTGCCAGCAGCTTGCATGACAGGACGCAATACGAGCAGTACTTC. Protein product: CASSLHDRTQYEQYF.

This clone was picked up a small number of times. This sequence joins TRBV28 and TRBJ1-1, with 7 positions matching TRBD1. Germline V gene lookup returns CDR1 MDHEN and CDR2 SYDVKM. The CDR3 sequence is 12 residues long. The V and J ends lost 6 bases and 8 bases, in that order; junction bases with no gene match: 6. The CDR3: CASRTGVREAFF. In nucleotides, the CDR3 is TGTGCCAGCAGAACAGGGGTTCGCGAAGCTTTCTTT.

The V gene is TRBV5-8, the J gene TRBJ2-5; 7 bases match TRBD2. The V segment lost 3 bases and the J segment 4 bases; nucleotides outside the gene matches: 3. The CDR3 runs 13 residues. Germline V CDR1 and CDR2: SGHTS, YDEGEE. CDR3 loop: CASSWGGRETQYF. In nucleotides, the CDR3 is TGTGCCAGCAGCTGGGGGGGTAGAGAGACCCAGTACTTC.

V and J are TRBV28 and TRBJ1-2, with D perhaps matching TRBD1 (6 bases). The CDR3 is made up of 14 amino acids. Trimming took off 7 bases at V and 8 bases at J, with 20 bases between the two ends. Germline CDR1 and CDR2: MDHEN and SYDVKM. The CDR3 region is CASKPPQGIRGYTF. For the CDR3, the DNA is TGTGCCAGCAAACCTCCACAGGGTATTCGCGGCTACACCTTC.

The V call is TRBV30, the J call TRBJ1-5; TRBD1 matches 9 bases. This CDR3 comprises 16 residues. Germline lookup yields CDR1 GTSNPN and CDR2 SVGIG (reference sequence). Trimming at V came to 5 bases and at J to 0 bases, leaving 8 bases not matched to a gene. CDR3 protein: CAWGTGRTYSNQPQHF. The CDR3, as DNA: TGTGCCTGGGGGACAGGGAGGACCTATAGCAATCAGCCCCAGCATTTT. The full variable domain, in which reference TRBV30 and TRBJ1-5 provide the parts outside the CDR3, is SQTIHQWPATLVQPVGSPLSLECTVEGTSNPNLYWYRQAAGRGLQLLFYSVGIGQISSEVPQNLSASRPQDRQFILSSKKLLLSDSGFYLCAWGTGRTYSNQPQHFGDGTRLSIL.

V gene TRBV11-2 combines with J gene TRBJ1-5; no reliable D call. Germline-derived CDR1 and CDR2 are SGHAT and FQNNGV. The CDR3 totals 14 residues. Trimming took off 2 bases at V and 7 bases at J, with 12 bases between the two ends. The CDR3 nucleotides are TGTGCCAGCAGCTTATTCTACCCGGGGCAGCCCCAGCATTTT. Protein sequence: CASSLFYPGQPQHF.

This sequence joins TRBV28 and TRBJ2-3, with 10 bases identical to TRBD2. Germline assignment: CDR1 MDHEN and CDR2 SYDVKM. The V and J ends lost 5 bases and 3 bases, in that order; junction bases with no gene match: 8. The CDR3 runs 16 residues. CDR3 nucleotides: TGTGCCAGCAGTAAACCTAGGACTAGCGGTACAGATACGCAGTATTTT. Protein product: CASSKPRTSGTDTQYF.

The chain carries TRBV30 and TRBJ1-2, with D maybe TRBD1 (6 bases). The CDR3 extends over 15 amino acids. V lost 1 base and J 6 bases, leaving 18 bases between the germline ends. Germline lookup yields CDR1 GTSNPN and CDR2 SVGIG (reference sequence). The CDR3 DNA sequence: TGTGCCTGGAGTGACACACCAGGGGTTTGGGATGGCTACACCTTC. This gives the protein CAWSDTPGVWDGYTF.